This TCR beta chain was identified during a study of CD8 T cells in Susac syndrome. Random hexamers primed reverse transcription of about 0.5 to 1 ug RNA. MiXCR, run by TCRdb on the immunoSEQ multiplex PCR reads, gives a single entry per CDR3 protein. The sample has 75,000 or so distinct CDR3 sequences, 90% to 95% seen once. Trimming stripped 6 bases from V and 7 bases from J, with 16 bases between. The CDR3 has 14 amino acids. The V gene's germline CDR1 is MDHEN and CDR2 SYDVKM. This TCR derives from a human donor with Susac syndrome. The sequenced sample was CD8+ T cells from PBMCs. This chain connects TRBV28 to TRBJ2-1; D unclear. The CDR3 protein is CASSPLLPWNEQFF. The CDR3 nucleotides are TGTGCCAGCAGCCCACTCTTACCATGGAATGAGCAGTTCTTC.